Listed below are T cell receptor beta chains from one sample, sequenced in a study of cytomegalovirus exposure and HLA in healthy donors. Libraries were prepared by immunoSEQ multiplex PCR; TCRdb keeps only in-frame clonotypes and omits some of them. The table has about 110,000 clones, over 80% seen once. The source material was PBMCs. The source of these receptors is a man over 45 in good health and CMV-seronegative. Each CDR3 is given with its conserved first and last residue. The order of the fields is D gene, V gene, CDR3 length, J gene, CDR3 protein. The D gene is left open where the match is weak.

>TRBD1|TRBV6-5|13|TRBJ2-2
CASRRQGAGELFF
>TRBD2|TRBV6-6|16|TRBJ2-7
CASVRGSGGSSYEQYF
>TRBD2|TRBV7-9|15|TRBJ2-3
CASSLASGNTDTQYF
>TRBD1|TRBV4-3|18|TRBJ2-1
CASSRLGPGGQANWGQFF
>TRBD1|TRBV9|16|TRBJ2-1
CASSAHSRDREDEQFF
>-|TRBV4-1|15|TRBJ1-5
CASSQEGAVAQPQHF
>-|TRBV5-5|11|TRBJ1-1
CASSFVAEAFF
>TRBD2|TRBV29-1|13|TRBJ2-7
CSVQLARSYEQYF
>TRBD2|TRBV7-3|15|TRBJ2-2
CASSPAGGYTGELFF
>-|TRBV5-6|15|TRBJ2-7
CASSLFRRASAEQYF
>-|TRBV4-3|13|TRBJ1-2
CASSQNYVDGYTF
>-|TRBV28|15|TRBJ2-2
CASSLLDSNTGELFF
>-|TRBV27|14|TRBJ2-7
CASSPATGYVGQYF
>-|TRBV10-1|10|TRBJ2-5
CASPEETQYF
>-|TRBV19|16|TRBJ1-4
CASSIGWAVSNEKLFF
>-|TRBV4-1|11|TRBJ2-7
CASSYRYEQYF
>-|TRBV9|13|TRBJ1-2
CASSGKLRDGYTF
>TRBD2|TRBV6-4|16|TRBJ2-3
CASSDFSSGSPDTQYF
>-|TRBV27|11|TRBJ1-6
CASSFPSPLHF
>TRBD2|TRBV7-3|16|TRBJ2-1
CASSLTFSGNDNEQFF
>TRBD1|TRBV28|15|TRBJ1-1
CASSLQGRRNTEAFF
>-|TRBV6-5|12|TRBJ2-2
CASSPQAGELFF
>TRBD2|TRBV28|16|TRBJ2-1
CASSLQRGSSYNEQFF
>-|TRBV20-1|10|TRBJ2-3
CSASPDTQYF
>-|TRBV7-3|15|TRBJ2-5
CASSAGPPQRLTQYF
>-|TRBV5-6|14|TRBJ2-7
CASSLRGISYEQYF
>-|TRBV7-2|15|TRBJ2-7
CASSRGGMQSYEQYF
>-|TRBV28|12|TRBJ1-2
CASKERVYGYTF
>-|TRBV2|13|TRBJ2-7
CASSSPSSYEQYF
>-|TRBV2|16|TRBJ2-3
CASSARTEPSTDTQYF
>TRBD1|TRBV30|17|TRBJ2-2
CAWSARGQGGRVGELFF
>-|TRBV28|14|TRBJ1-2
CASSFLTGYYGYTF
>-|TRBV19|12|TRBJ1-5
CASSIAGRTQHF
>TRBD1|TRBV4-3|17|TRBJ1-2
CASSQDVDRVLGRGYTF
>TRBD2|TRBV9|16|TRBJ2-3
CASSLASGRKTDTQYF
>TRBD2|TRBV5-4|13|TRBJ2-2
CASKRRGGGELFF
>-|TRBV6-6|13|TRBJ2-5
CASSYGGGETQYF
>-|TRBV6-1|10|TRBJ2-7
CASNSNEQYF
>-|TRBV4-2|18|TRBJ2-3
CASSQVPPRQGGVDTQYF
>TRBD1|TRBV4-2|20|TRBJ2-6
CASSQALAGGSLSGANVLTF
>TRBD1|TRBV7-2|15|TRBJ1-4
CASSLVRAGGGKLFF
>TRBD1|TRBV6-1|13|TRBJ1-2
CANTDRDGNGYTF
>TRBD2|TRBV5-1|17|TRBJ2-3
CASSPEGRLAGTDTQYF
>TRBD2|TRBV9|13|TRBJ2-1
CASSPREGREQFF
>-|TRBV5-1|14|TRBJ2-5
CASSFRTAQETQYF
>TRBD1|TRBV29-1|13|TRBJ1-5
CSVGTGTGQPQHF
>TRBD2|TRBV27|12|TRBJ2-3
CASSWGRGTQYF
>-|TRBV7-3|13|TRBJ2-7
CASSSGSSYEQYF
>TRBD2|TRBV4-2|18|TRBJ2-3
CASSQELLAGESTDTQYF
>TRBD2|TRBV7-6|15|TRBJ2-1
CASSLITSGPNEQFF
>TRBD1|TRBV11-2|15|TRBJ1-3
CASSLWDRAGNTIYF
>-|TRBV5-1|15|TRBJ2-7
CASSLGRNSLGEQYF
>TRBD2|TRBV5-1|16|TRBJ2-1
CASSLAAGGRYNEQFF
>-|TRBV19|15|TRBJ2-4
CASSIAPGAKNIQYF